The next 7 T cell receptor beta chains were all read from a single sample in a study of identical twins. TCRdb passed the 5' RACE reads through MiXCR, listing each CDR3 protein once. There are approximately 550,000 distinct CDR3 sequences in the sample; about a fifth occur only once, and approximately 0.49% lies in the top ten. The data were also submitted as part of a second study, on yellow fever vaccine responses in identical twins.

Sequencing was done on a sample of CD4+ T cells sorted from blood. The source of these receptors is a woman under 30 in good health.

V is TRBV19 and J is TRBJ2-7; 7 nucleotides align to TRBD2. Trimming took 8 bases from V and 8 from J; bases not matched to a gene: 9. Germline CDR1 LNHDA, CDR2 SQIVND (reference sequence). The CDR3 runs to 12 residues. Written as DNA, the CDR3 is TGTGCCAGTGGTAGCGGGTCTGGGAAGCAGTACTTC. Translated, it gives CASGSGSGKQYF.

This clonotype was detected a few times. The DNA of the CDR3 is TGTGCCAGCTACCCACCCGGGACGAATGGCTACACCTTC. It is translated as CASYPPGTNGYTF. This sequence joins TRBV28 and TRBJ1-2, with D perhaps matching TRBD1 (5 bases). Deletions cut 8 bases from V and 6 bases from J, with 16 bases between. CDR3 length equals 13 residues. Germline-derived CDR1 and CDR2 are MDHEN and SYDVKM.

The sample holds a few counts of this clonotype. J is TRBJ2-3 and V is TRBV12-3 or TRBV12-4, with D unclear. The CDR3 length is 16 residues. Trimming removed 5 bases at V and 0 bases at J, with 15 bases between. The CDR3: CASSSPPGRSTDTQYF. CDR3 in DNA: TGTGCCAGCAGTAGCCCGCCGGGTCGTAGCACAGATACGCAGTATTTT.

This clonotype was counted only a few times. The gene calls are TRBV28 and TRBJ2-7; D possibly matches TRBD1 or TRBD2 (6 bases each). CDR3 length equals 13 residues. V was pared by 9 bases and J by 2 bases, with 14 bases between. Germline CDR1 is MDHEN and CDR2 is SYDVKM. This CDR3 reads CASIRGGTYEQYF. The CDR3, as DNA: TGTGCCAGTATCCGAGGGGGGACCTACGAGCAGTACTTC.

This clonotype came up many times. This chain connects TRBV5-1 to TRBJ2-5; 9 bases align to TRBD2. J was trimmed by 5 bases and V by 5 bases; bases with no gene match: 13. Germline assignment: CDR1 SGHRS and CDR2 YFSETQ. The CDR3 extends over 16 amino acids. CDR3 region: CASRASGATYGETQYF. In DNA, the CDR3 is TGCGCCAGCAGAGCTAGCGGGGCCACCTACGGGGAGACCCAGTACTTC. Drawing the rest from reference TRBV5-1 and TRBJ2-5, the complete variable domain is KAGVTQTPRYLIKTRGQQVTLSCSPISGHRSVSWYQQTPGQGLQFLFEYFSETQRNKGNFPGRFSGRQFSNSRSEMNVSTLELGDSALYLCASRASGATYGETQYFGPGTRLLVL.

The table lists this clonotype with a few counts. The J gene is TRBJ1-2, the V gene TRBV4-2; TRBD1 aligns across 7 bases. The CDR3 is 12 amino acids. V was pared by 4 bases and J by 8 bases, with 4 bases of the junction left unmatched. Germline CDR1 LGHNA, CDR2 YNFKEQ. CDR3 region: CASSPTGEGYTF. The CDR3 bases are TGTGCCAGCAGCCCAACAGGGGAGGGCTACACCTTC.

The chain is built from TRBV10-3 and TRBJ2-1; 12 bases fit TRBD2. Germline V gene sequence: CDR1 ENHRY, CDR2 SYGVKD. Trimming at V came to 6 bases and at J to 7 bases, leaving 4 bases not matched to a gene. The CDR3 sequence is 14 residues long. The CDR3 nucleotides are TGTGCCATCAGCCCGACTAGCGGGAGTAATGAGCAGTTCTTC. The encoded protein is CAISPTSGSNEQFF.